This record covers a single T cell receptor beta chain. Germline V CDR1 and CDR2: LGHNA, YSLEER. The CDR3 is 14 residues long. V lost 1 base and J lost 14, with 15 bases in between. Specified treatment: randomized to nivolumab then ipilimumab (arm A) or the reverse (arm B). From thawed PBMCs, live CD3+CD8+ cells negative for CD19 and CD56 were sorted. Clones were read by immunoSEQ multiplex PCR, and TCRdb kept only the in-frame ones, dropping some. The data show 13,000 to 15,000 clones, with 70% to 80% seen just once and roughly a third held by the top ten. The data derive from a study of sequential checkpoint blockade in melanoma. Study-wide context: Arm A got nivolumab then ipilimumab; arm B the reverse, 1:1. After both sequences, patients received maintenance nivolumab.

The clonotype comes from a human donor with melanoma. The gene calls are TRBV4-3 and TRBJ1-6; a possible D gene is TRBD1 (5 bases). The sample in question was CD8+ T cells sorted from blood (inferred from file names), obtained from a patient given nivolumab and ipilimumab in sequence. For the CDR3, the DNA is TGCGCCAGCAGCCAAGTCGGGGACTGGAGGGCCCTCCACTTT. It codes for CASSQVGDWRALHF.